The present entry profiles one T cell receptor beta chain with its context. Its antigen is undetermined. The entry originates in a study of T cells in Graves' hyperthyroidism and ophthalmopathy. Notes on the study in general: In blood, most of the thyroid clonotypes expanded above 0.001 were also present.

Researchers took RNA transcripts and amplified the TCR beta CDR3 regions from them. When the TCR CDR3 underwent first-round RT-PCR, the HTBI primer set was used. In TCRdb, the multiplex PCR reads were re-called with MiXCR into one record per CDR3 protein. The table includes 400,000 to 550,000 distinct CDR3 sequences, around a quarter detected once. The CDR3 contains 14 residues. Unmatched junction bases numbered 3, after V lost 6 bases and J lost 2 bases. CDR1 and CDR2 from the germline V gene are SNHLY and FYNNEI. The V and J genes are TRBV2 and TRBJ2-4, with 8 bases that match TRBD1. The receptor's source is a woman aged 30 to 39 with Graves' ophthalmopathy. The sample taken for sequencing was blood. CDR3 residues: CASRDRASKNIQYF. CDR3 in DNA: TGTGCCAGCAGGGACAGGGCCTCCAAAAACATTCAGTACTTC.